Listed below are T cell receptor beta chains from one sample, sequenced in a study of regulatory T cells in long-lasting Graves disease. TCRdb reprocessed the multiplex PCR reads with MiXCR, giving one entry per CDR3 protein. The table includes some 500,000 distinct CDR3 sequences, around 15% detected once. These data were also filed under a second study, of T cells in Graves' hyperthyroidism and ophthalmopathy.

The sequencing used peripheral blood mononuclear cells (PBMCs), collected at new diagnosis, from a patient treated with antithyroid drugs. Receptors originate from a woman aged 35 to 60 with Graves disease. CDR3s include the opening cysteine and the closing phenylalanine or tryptophan. Each record gives: CDR3 DNA, CDR3 protein, D gene, J gene, V gene, clone size. A D gene is named only where the DNA matches it firmly. The size of a clone is reported for some rows only, either as once, few or many, or as a class for expanded clones.

DNA: TGTGCCTGGAAGGGGCAGGGGGTCCTCATTAACTATGGCTACACCTTC; CDR3: CAWKGQGVLINYGYTF; D: TRBD1; J: TRBJ1-2; V: TRBV30; size: many
DNA: TGTGCCAGCAGTACATCAGGGGTTGCCTACGAGCAGTACTTC; CDR3: CASSTSGVAYEQYF; D: -; J: TRBJ2-7; V: TRBV6-1; size: -
DNA: TGTGCCATCAGTGATGACAGTTCTAACTATGGCTACACCTTC; CDR3: CAISDDSSNYGYTF; D: -; J: TRBJ1-2; V: TRBV10-3; size: -
DNA: TGTGCCTGGAGTGGACATGCTAATCAGCCCCAGCATTTT; CDR3: CAWSGHANQPQHF; D: -; J: TRBJ1-5; V: TRBV30; size: many
DNA: TGCAGCGTAGATAAAGCCGAAGAGACCCAGTACTTC; CDR3: CSVDKAEETQYF; D: -; J: TRBJ2-5; V: TRBV29-1; size: few
DNA: TGTGCCAGTAGTATCGGACAGGGGGACACTGAAGCTTTCTTT; CDR3: CASSIGQGDTEAFF; D: TRBD1; J: TRBJ1-1; V: TRBV19; size: many
DNA: TGTGCCAGCAGCTTGGAGCGGGGGGGCCGCGTGAATGAGCAGTTCTTC; CDR3: CASSLERGGRVNEQFF; D: TRBD2; J: TRBJ2-1; V: TRBV5-6; size: many
DNA: TGTGCCAGCAGTTTAGCCCCATCAGGGAGGAGGGAGCAGTTCTTC; CDR3: CASSLAPSGRREQFF; D: -; J: TRBJ2-1; V: TRBV12-3/TRBV12-4; size: many
DNA: TGTGCCAGCAGCGCCTGGGACAGGGGGAGAAATGAAAAACTGTTTTTT; CDR3: CASSAWDRGRNEKLFF; D: TRBD1; J: TRBJ1-4; V: TRBV11-3; size: many
DNA: TGTGCCAGCAGCACATCCAGGGGACTCTCTGAAGCTTTCTTT; CDR3: CASSTSRGLSEAFF; D: -; J: TRBJ1-1; V: TRBV7-8; size: many
DNA: TGTGCCAGCAGCCAAGAACGGCGGGGGACGGAGCCCCAGCATTTT; CDR3: CASSQERRGTEPQHF; D: -; J: TRBJ1-5; V: TRBV3-1; size: -
DNA: TGTGCCAGCAGTTATAATGGCAACAATGAGCAGTTCTTC; CDR3: CASSYNGNNEQFF; D: -; J: TRBJ2-1; V: TRBV6-5; size: many
DNA: TGTGCCAGTAGTTTAATCCCTCAGGGGATCTACAATGAGCAGTTCTTC; CDR3: CASSLIPQGIYNEQFF; D: -; J: TRBJ2-1; V: TRBV19; size: -
DNA: TGTGCCAGCAGTGAAAGTTGGGGCAGGACAAGCGAGCAGTACTTC; CDR3: CASSESWGRTSEQYF; D: -; J: TRBJ2-7; V: TRBV2; size: -
DNA: TGTGCCAGCAGCGGCCGACAGGGAGGCCCTGAAGCTTTCTTT; CDR3: CASSGRQGGPEAFF; D: TRBD1; J: TRBJ1-1; V: TRBV11-3; size: many
DNA: TGTGCCAGCAGTGACTCGGGGACTAGCGATGAGCAGTACTTC; CDR3: CASSDSGTSDEQYF; D: TRBD2; J: TRBJ2-7; V: TRBV6-5; size: once
DNA: TGTGCCGAAGTAGGGGTTACAGATACGCAGTATTTT; CDR3: CAEVGVTDTQYF; D: -; J: TRBJ2-3; V: TRBV11-2; size: many
DNA: TGTGCCAGCAGTGCCTCAGTATACGAGCAGTACTTC; CDR3: CASSASVYEQYF; D: -; J: TRBJ2-7; V: TRBV25-1; size: few
DNA: TGTGCCAGCAGTCCGACAGGTCCCCGCCTGAGGGGGGCCAACGTCCTGACTTTC; CDR3: CASSPTGPRLRGANVLTF; D: -; J: TRBJ2-6; V: TRBV12-3/TRBV12-4; size: many
DNA: TGTGCCAGCAGTGAAGGGGGCGGGCCCGATAATTCACCCCTCCACTTT; CDR3: CASSEGGGPDNSPLHF; D: -; J: TRBJ1-6; V: TRBV6-1; size: -
DNA: TGCAGTGCTAGAGATCTTGCGGGAGGAAGCTCCTACAATGAGCAGTTCTTC; CDR3: CSARDLAGGSSYNEQFF; D: TRBD2; J: TRBJ2-1; V: TRBV20-1; size: many
DNA: TGTGCCTGGAGTGTAGGAAGGGGCTGGACTGAAGCTTTCTTT; CDR3: CAWSVGRGWTEAFF; D: -; J: TRBJ1-1; V: TRBV30; size: few
DNA: TGTGCCAGCAGTTACTCTTGGGGCGATTATCAGCCCCAGCATTTT; CDR3: CASSYSWGDYQPQHF; D: -; J: TRBJ1-5; V: TRBV6-5; size: many
DNA: TGTGCCAGCAGCTCCAACGCCGGGACAGTCACCGGCTACACCTTC; CDR3: CASSSNAGTVTGYTF; D: TRBD1; J: TRBJ1-2; V: TRBV12-3/TRBV12-4; size: -
DNA: TGTGCCAGCAGGGGTCGACGGACAGACACCGGGGAGCTGTTTTTT; CDR3: CASRGRRTDTGELFF; D: -; J: TRBJ2-2; V: TRBV28; size: many
DNA: TGTGCCAGCAGTTACCTCGGGGGGGCCACAGAGACCCAGTACTTC; CDR3: CASSYLGGATETQYF; D: TRBD2; J: TRBJ2-5; V: TRBV6-5; size: few
DNA: TGTGCCAGCAGTTCCCTGACAGGGGATAGTCAGCCCCAGCATTTT; CDR3: CASSSLTGDSQPQHF; D: TRBD1; J: TRBJ1-5; V: TRBV12-3/TRBV12-4; size: many
DNA: TGTGCCAGCAGCTTATGGACACGGGGGGCTAATGAAAAACTGTTTTTT; CDR3: CASSLWTRGANEKLFF; D: -; J: TRBJ1-4; V: TRBV7-8; size: -
DNA: TGTGCCAGCAGTTACTCCCCCGATGCCTATTCCTCTGGAAACACCATATATTTT; CDR3: CASSYSPDAYSSGNTIYF; D: -; J: TRBJ1-3; V: TRBV6-9; size: -
DNA: TGTGCCAGCAGCCCCCGGGCCTTC; CDR3: CASSPRAF; D: -; J: TRBJ1-2; V: TRBV7-8; size: -
DNA: TGTGCTAGCAGCTTGCGACTAGCGGGGGACAATGAGCAGTTCTTC; CDR3: CASSLRLAGDNEQFF; D: TRBD2; J: TRBJ2-1; V: TRBV7-7; size: -
DNA: TGTGCCAGCAGCCAGTCGGGGGGAAACACCATATATTTT; CDR3: CASSQSGGNTIYF; D: -; J: TRBJ1-3; V: TRBV3-1; size: many
DNA: TGTGCCAGCAGTTACTCGGGCCAGTCAACGGCCCAGTACTTC; CDR3: CASSYSGQSTAQYF; D: -; J: TRBJ2-5; V: TRBV6-2/TRBV6-3; size: many
DNA: TGTGCCAGCAGCTACAGATCCCGGACAGGGGGCTCTGGCTACACCTTC; CDR3: CASSYRSRTGGSGYTF; D: TRBD1; J: TRBJ1-2; V: TRBV12-3/TRBV12-4; size: many
DNA: TGTGCCATCAGACTACAGGGGCCCGGCTACACCTTC; CDR3: CAIRLQGPGYTF; D: TRBD1; J: TRBJ1-2; V: TRBV10-3; size: -
DNA: TGTGCCAGCAGCCCGCGGGAGGGTAGGAATGAGCAGTTCTTC; CDR3: CASSPREGRNEQFF; D: TRBD2; J: TRBJ2-1; V: TRBV11-3; size: many
DNA: TGTGCCAGCAGTTCCATGGGACAGAACACTGAAGCTTTCTTT; CDR3: CASSSMGQNTEAFF; D: -; J: TRBJ1-1; V: TRBV6-2/TRBV6-3; size: many
DNA: TGTGCCAGCAGTTTGAATGGGGTTTGGAAGACCCAGTACTTC; CDR3: CASSLNGVWKTQYF; D: -; J: TRBJ2-5; V: TRBV12-3/TRBV12-4; size: few
DNA: TGTGCCAGCAGTTCCGAGTCCCGGTACGAGCAGTACTTC; CDR3: CASSSESRYEQYF; D: -; J: TRBJ2-7; V: TRBV12-3/TRBV12-4; size: -
DNA: TGTGCCAGCAGTTACTCGAGGACAGGGGGGTACCAAGAGACCCAGTACTTC; CDR3: CASSYSRTGGYQETQYF; D: TRBD1; J: TRBJ2-5; V: TRBV6-2/TRBV6-3; size: -
DNA: TGCGCCAGCAGCTCCGGGACAGGGGCGTATACAGATACGCAGTATTTT; CDR3: CASSSGTGAYTDTQYF; D: TRBD1; J: TRBJ2-3; V: TRBV5-1; size: few
DNA: TGCGCCAGCAGCGCAGGGTACGGTGGTGAAAAACTGTTTTTT; CDR3: CASSAGYGGEKLFF; D: -; J: TRBJ1-4; V: TRBV5-1; size: few
DNA: TGTGCCAGTAGTAGAGGACTAGCGGGGGGCCTCATACAAGAGACCCAGTACTTC; CDR3: CASSRGLAGGLIQETQYF; D: TRBD2; J: TRBJ2-5; V: TRBV19; size: -
DNA: TGTGCCAGCAGTGAAATTGGGCTGGCCCGGAGTTCACCCCTCCACTTT; CDR3: CASSEIGLARSSPLHF; D: -; J: TRBJ1-6; V: TRBV2; size: many
DNA: TGTGCCAGCAGCGGGGGCCTGGGGCAGCCCCAGCATTTT; CDR3: CASSGGLGQPQHF; D: -; J: TRBJ1-5; V: TRBV5-6; size: -
DNA: TGTGCCAGCAGCCAGGGACTACGGAACACAGATACGCAGTATTTT; CDR3: CASSQGLRNTDTQYF; D: TRBD2; J: TRBJ2-3; V: TRBV3-1; size: many
DNA: TGCAGTGCCCCCCCCGGGGGCCCTAGCACAGATACGCAGTATTTT; CDR3: CSAPPGGPSTDTQYF; D: -; J: TRBJ2-3; V: TRBV20-1; size: many
DNA: TGTGCCAGCAGTTACTCGATTATCAATCAGGGGGCTGCTAACTATGGCTACACCTTC; CDR3: CASSYSIINQGAANYGYTF; D: TRBD1; J: TRBJ1-2; V: TRBV6-2/TRBV6-3; size: many
DNA: TGTGCCACCAGTGAGCGAGGCGGCGGGGAGCTGTTTTTT; CDR3: CATSERGGGELFF; D: -; J: TRBJ2-2; V: TRBV24-1; size: -
DNA: TGTGCCAGCAGCTCACCTCCGAGGGCGCAGTATTTT; CDR3: CASSSPPRAQYF; D: -; J: TRBJ2-3; V: TRBV7-2; size: many
DNA: TGTGCCAGCAGTCCGGGGGGGCCGGGATATGGCTACACCTTC; CDR3: CASSPGGPGYGYTF; D: -; J: TRBJ1-2; V: TRBV12-3/TRBV12-4; size: many
DNA: TGCGCCAGCAGCCTCGATCCTGGGCCCACAGATACGCAGTATTTT; CDR3: CASSLDPGPTDTQYF; D: -; J: TRBJ2-3; V: TRBV5-1; size: few
DNA: TGCGCCAGCAGTGAGTCGATGGCCGGCGAGCAGTACTTC; CDR3: CASSESMAGEQYF; D: -; J: TRBJ2-7; V: TRBV10-1; size: -
DNA: TGTGCCAGCAGTTTATCTCGTCGCAGCCGGAACTATGGCTACACCTTC; CDR3: CASSLSRRSRNYGYTF; D: -; J: TRBJ1-2; V: TRBV12-3/TRBV12-4; size: few
DNA: TGTGCCAGCTCACCCTTGACTAGTCTCACCGGGGAGCCGTTTTTT; CDR3: CASSPLTSLTGEPFF; D: -; J: TRBJ2-2; V: TRBV18; size: few